The clone carrying this T cell receptor (beta chain) occurred a few times. This CDR3 has 17 amino acids. The germline V gene encodes CDR1 SGHNT and CDR2 YYREEE (reference sequence). Trimming removed 0 bases from V and 3 bases from J; junction bases left unmatched: 9. This specimen comes from a study of T cells after yellow fever vaccination. A single record per CDR3 protein comes from TCRdb applying MiXCR to the 5' RACE reads. Here the sample spans over 150,000 distinct CDR3 sequences, 5.5% to 8% being singletons. The sequencing used CD4+ T cells sorted from PBMCs, collected on the day of the first yellow fever vaccination. The chain couples TRBV5-4 to TRBJ2-1; the match to TRBD2 covers 7 bases. This clonotype was obtained from a man aged 18 to 35 who received the YFV17D yellow fever vaccine. CDR3 DNA: TGTGCCAGCAGCTTGGGGTGGGGAGCGGGGAACTACAATGAGCAGTTCTTC. Protein sequence: CASSLGWGAGNYNEQFF.